This TCR beta chain derives from a study of human T cells and chemical hapten exposure. As for the study in general: Sensitization was performed using 2% DPC on a roughly 2 cm by roughly 2 cm upper inner arm skin site.

J gave up 3 bases and V 6 bases, and 8 bases lay outside the gene matches. The V gene's germline CDR1 is MDHEN and CDR2 SYDVKM. This CDR3 comprises 15 residues. In this sample, this clonotype turned up many times. Time point described: patch test 1, 2 weeks after DPC sensitization. Described treatment: therapeutic diphenylcyclopropenone sensitization with weekly scalp DPC. Total RNA extraction was carried out from unfractionated whole blood. TCRdb re-derived calls from the RACE reads in MiXCR, one entry per CDR3 protein. The data show 39,000 or so distinct CDR3 sequences, with approximately 3.6% seen just once and 26% held by the top ten.

The chain links TRBV28 to TRBJ2-3; 8 nucleotides match TRBD2. This specimen was whole blood, taken in connection with sensitization to the hapten diphenylcyclopropenone (DPC). The receptor comes from a man aged 50 to 59 with alopecia areata. Some clones in this sample may be carry-over from other donors' samples. CDR3: CASSNSGAETDTQYF. The CDR3 DNA follows: TGTGCCAGCAGCAATAGCGGGGCCGAAACAGATACGCAGTATTTT.